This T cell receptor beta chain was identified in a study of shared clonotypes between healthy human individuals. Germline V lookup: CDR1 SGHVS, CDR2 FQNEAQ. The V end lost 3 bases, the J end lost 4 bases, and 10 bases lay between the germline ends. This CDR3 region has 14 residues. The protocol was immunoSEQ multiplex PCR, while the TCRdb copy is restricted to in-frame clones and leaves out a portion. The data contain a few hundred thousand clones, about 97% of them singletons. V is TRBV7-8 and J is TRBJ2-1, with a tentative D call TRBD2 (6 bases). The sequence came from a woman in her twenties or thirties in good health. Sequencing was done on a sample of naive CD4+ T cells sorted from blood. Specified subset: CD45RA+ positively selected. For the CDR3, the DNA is TGTGCCAGCAGCTTCGCGGGACTTTACAATGAGCAGTTCTTC. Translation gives CASSFAGLYNEQFF.